These 24 T cell receptor beta chains were sequenced from one sample in a study of CD4 and CD8 cells across lung adenocarcinoma regions. A single record per CDR3 protein comes from TCRdb applying MiXCR to the PCR reads. The sample holds more than 9,000 distinct CDR3 sequences, around 48% seen once. The sequenced sample was CD8+ T cells from the margin of a lung tumor. All receptors derive from a female donor with lung adenocarcinoma. The CD4 and CD8 labels of this study may be unreliable.

This clonotype has at least ten counts. The rearrangement links TRBV24-1 to TRBJ2-6; D is undetermined. Between the trimmed V and J ends, which lost 9 bases and 1 base, there was a span of 12 bases. CDR1 is KGHDR, CDR2 SFDVKD, per germline. CDR3 length: 15 amino acids. CDR3 residues: CATGWIRSGANVLTF. The CDR3 DNA sequence: TGTGCCACCGGATGGATTAGGTCTGGGGCCAACGTCCTGACTTTC.

A note on this clonotype: A read error may account for a junction end that differs from germline. The V gene is TRBV7-6, the J gene TRBJ2-5; 8 nucleotides line up with TRBD2. Germline assignment: CDR1 SGHVS and CDR2 FNYEAQ. The CDR3 consists of 15 residues. CDR3 sequence reads: CASSRGGRGQDTQYF. In DNA form, the CDR3 reads TGTGCCAGTAGCCGGGGGGGCCGGGGCCAAGATACCCAGTATTTC.

This chain links TRBV27 with TRBJ1-4, with TRBD1 matching 7 bases. With V trimmed by 2 bases and J by 8 bases, 2 bases remained unmatched. CDR3 length equals 13 residues. The V gene's germline CDR1 is MNHEY and CDR2 SMNVEV (reference sequence). CDR3 sequence: CASSLQGGEKLFF. In DNA, the CDR3 is TGTGCCAGCAGTTTACAGGGGGGCGAAAAACTGTTTTTT.

This chain uses TRBV10-3 with TRBJ2-1; 7 nucleotides match TRBD2. The J call is uncertain, as TRBJ2-7 better fits the DNA end. The length of the CDR3 is 14 residues. Germline loops: CDR1 ENHRY, CDR2 SYGVKD. CDR3 loop: CAISDRASGEEQYF. In DNA form, the CDR3 reads TGTGCCATCAGTGATAGGGCGAGCGGGGAGGAGCAGTACTTC.

The genes are TRBV9 and TRBJ2-7, with 10 bases lining up with TRBD1. In germline, CDR1 is SGDLS, CDR2 YYNGEE. The CDR3 sequence is 19 residues long. The junction had 15 bases not matched to a gene; V was cut back by 0 bases and J by 3 bases. CDR3 region: CASSVEAGTGAATFYEQYF. The CDR3 coding sequence is TGTGCCAGCAGCGTAGAGGCCGGGACAGGGGCCGCTACGTTCTACGAGCAGTACTTC.

There are a few counts of this clonotype. Its ends do not fully match the called genes, so a read error is possible. This sequence joins TRBV6-1 and TRBJ2-3; 7 nucleotides match TRBD1. Per the germline V gene, CDR1 is MNHNS and CDR2 is SASEGT. The CDR3 contains 16 residues. CDR3 sequence: CASRVEGGLGTDTQYF. The CDR3 coding sequence is TGTGCCAGCAGGGTGGAAGGGGGCTTGGGCACAGATACCCAGTATTTT.

On this clonotype itself: The junction departs from the called germline gene at one end, perhaps through a read error. The rearrangement links TRBV6-1 to TRBJ2-1, with D tentatively TRBD1 or TRBD2 (5 bases each). CDR3 length: 15 residues. Looked up from germline, CDR1 is MNHNS and CDR2 is SASEGT. The CDR3 is CVSRFHGASGDEQFF. The CDR3 nucleotides are TGTGTCAGCAGATTCCACGGGGCGAGCGGCGATGAGCAGTTCTTT.

A word on this clonotype: At one of its ends the junction is not consistent with the germline gene, which may arise from a read error. The V and J genes are TRBV6-1 and TRBJ2-4; 8 bases align to TRBD2. Germline assignment: CDR1 MNHNS and CDR2 SASEGT. The CDR3 length is 17 residues. The CDR3 is CARSRGSGGGAKNIQYF. For the CDR3, the DNA is TGTGCCCGCAGCCGCGGCTCGGGGGGGGGAGCCAAAAACATTCAGTATTTC.

The rearrangement links TRBV20-1 to TRBJ1-2; D is ambiguous. In germline, CDR1 is DFQATT, CDR2 SNEGSKA (reference sequence). V lost 5 bases, J lost 4 bases, and 8 bases lay in between. This CDR3 spans 11 amino acids. The CDR3 region is CSAEVGYGYTF. In nucleotides, the CDR3 is TGCAGTGCTGAGGTGGGCTATGGCTACACCTTC.

The chain recombines TRBV4-1 with TRBJ2-1, with 11 bases fitting TRBD2. The CDR3 length is 17 residues. The germline V gene has CDR1 MGHRA and CDR2 YSYEKL. Germline trimming cut 0 bases from V and 5 bases from J; bases unmatched to any gene: 6. CDR3 in DNA: TGCGCCAGCAGCCAAGACCTAACTAGCGGGGGCAACAATGAGCAGTTCTTC. It specifies CASSQDLTSGGNNEQFF.

As regards this clonotype: Its ends do not fully match the called genes, so a read error is possible. V usage is TRBV27 and J usage is TRBJ2-3; D may be TRBD1 (5 bases). In germline, CDR1 is MNHEY, CDR2 SMNVEV (reference sequence). The CDR3 is 13 residues long. The CDR3 loop reads CASTRAGSDKQYF. The CDR3 DNA follows: TGTGCCAGCACCAGGGCAGGCTCAGATAAGCAGTATTTT.

This clonotype came up many times. Being one base from a much bigger clone, this may be a read error. The gene calls are TRBV6-1 and TRBJ2-1; 7 nucleotides line up with TRBD2. The J call is uncertain, as TRBJ2-7 better fits the DNA end. CDR1 and CDR2 from the germline V gene are MNHNS and SASEGT. CDR3 length equals 16 residues. CDR3 in amino acids: CASSEAPGGSYNEQYF. The CDR3 region has the DNA TGTGCCAGCAGTGAAGCGCCCGGGGGGTCCTACAATGAGCAGTACTTC.

V gene TRBV10-1 combines with J gene TRBJ2-4; 7 bases are a match to TRBD2. The J call may be incorrect, as the DNA end agrees better with TRBJ2-3. There are 14 residues in the CDR3. Per germline, CDR1 WNHNN and CDR2 SYGVQD (reference sequence). Written as DNA, the CDR3 is TGCGGCGGCGCGGGGGAGAGAGCCAAAAACATTCAGTATTTT. The encoded protein is CGGAGERAKNIQYF.

The V call is TRBV18, the J call TRBJ2-1; D not resolved. The J call is doubtful: the DNA matches TRBJ2-7 better. This CDR3 region has 16 residues. CDR1 is KGHSH and CDR2 is LQKENI in the germline V gene. CDR3 nucleotides: TGTGCCAGCTCACCACCGGTAAGGGTGAGCTCCTACGAGCAGTACTTC. Translated: CASSPPVRVSSYEQYF.

This chain uses TRBV7-3 with TRBJ1-1; tentative D call: TRBD1 (5 bases). The germline CDR1 and CDR2 sequences are SGHTA and FQGTGA. Trimming pared 1 base from V and 5 bases from J, leaving 14 bases between. The CDR3 is made up of 15 amino acids. The CDR3: CASSLMGRDGTEAFF. The CDR3 DNA reads as TGTGCCAGCAGCTTAATGGGGCGGGATGGGACTGAAGCTTTCTTT. Full variable domain (rest looked up from reference TRBV7-3 and TRBJ1-1): GAGVSQTPSNKVTEKGKYVELRCDPISGHTALYWYRQSLGQGPEFLIYFQGTGAADDSGLPNDRFFAVRPEGSVSTLKIQRTERGDSAVYLCASSLMGRDGTEAFFGQGTRLTVV.

This clonotype counts as medium-sized. One base away lies a much larger clone, so this may be a sequencing read error. V gene TRBV6-6 combines with J gene TRBJ2-1; 13 nucleotides align to TRBD2. The J call is uncertain, as TRBJ2-7 better fits the DNA end. The CDR3 has 15 residues. The germline gives CDR1 MNHNY, CDR2 SVGAGI (reference sequence). CDR3: CASSAGLAGRDEQYF. For the CDR3, the DNA is TGTGCCAGCAGCGCGGGACTAGCGGGGCGGGATGAGCAGTACTTC.

This clonotype has a count of ten or more. The J gene is TRBJ2-1, the V gene TRBV10-2; D perhaps matches TRBD2 (7 bases). The better agreement between TRBJ2-7 and the DNA end casts doubt on the J call. CDR1 and CDR2 from the germline V gene are WSHSY and SAAADI. The CDR3 runs to 15 residues. The CDR3 reads CASSEGGGALYEQYF. The CDR3 nucleotides are TGCGCCAGCAGTGAGGGGGGGGGGGCCCTCTACGAGCAGTACTTC.

The V gene is TRBV12-3 or TRBV12-4, the J gene TRBJ2-1, with a possible D match to TRBD2 (7 bases). The V end lost 3 bases, the J end lost 5 bases, and 23 bases lay between the germline ends. This CDR3 has 18 residues. CDR3 loop: CASSLGGGGGGGDNEQFF. The CDR3 region has the DNA TGTGCCAGCAGTTTGGGGGGGGGGGGGGGGGGGGGCGACAATGAGCAGTTCTTC.

CDR3 nucleotide sequence: TGTGCCTGGAGTCCGCTTGGACTAGAGTCCGACTACGAGCAGTACTTC. Translated, it gives CAWSPLGLESDYEQYF. The rearrangement joins TRBV30 to TRBJ2-5, with 7 bases fitting TRBD2. The DNA end is a closer match to TRBJ2-7, so the J assignment may be wrong. This CDR3 spans 16 amino acids. From germline, CDR1 is GTSNPN and CDR2 SVGIG (reference sequence).

The chain has TRBV5-4 and TRBJ2-5; no clear D. Trimming left V 3 bases short and J 0 bases short, with 9 bases between. CDR1 is SGHNT, CDR2 YYREEE, per germline (reference sequence). The CDR3 length is 14 residues. The CDR3 region has the DNA TGTGCCAGCAGCTCCGAAGACTACCAAGAGACCCAGTACTTC. It encodes CASSSEDYQETQYF.

V gene TRBV12-3 or TRBV12-4 combines with J gene TRBJ2-1; a possible D gene is TRBD2 (7 bases). The CDR3 consists of 18 residues. The V and J ends lost 3 bases and 5 bases respectively, with 23 bases between them. CDR3 residues: CASSLWWGGGGGDNEQFF. As DNA, the CDR3 is TGTGCCAGCAGTTTGTGGTGGGGGGGGGGGGGGGGCGACAATGAGCAGTTCTTC.

The chain employs TRBV3-1 and TRBJ2-1; a weak D match, TRBD1 (6 bases). This CDR3 is built from 16 residues. V shed 4 bases and J shed 7 bases, with 20 bases lying between them. Per the germline V gene, CDR1 is LGHDT and CDR2 is YNNKEL (reference sequence). The CDR3 sequence is CASSPNLPGTSNEQFF. CDR3 DNA: TGTGCCAGCAGCCCAAATTTGCCCGGGACATCTAATGAGCAGTTCTTC.

The V and J genes are TRBV7-6 and TRBJ2-3, with 7 bases fitting TRBD2. Germline V CDR1 and CDR2: SGHVS, FNYEAQ. This CDR3 contains 16 residues. V trimming: 4 bases; J trimming: 11 bases; junction bases outside the gene matches: 18. Here the CDR3 reads CASSSPHAGVKDMQYF. Written as DNA, the CDR3 is TGTGCCAGCAGCTCCCCACACGCGGGGGTCAAAGACATGCAGTATTTT.

At least ten counts were recorded for this clonotype. The V and J genes are TRBV7-6 and TRBJ2-1; D is tentatively TRBD1 or TRBD2 (5 bases each). CDR1 and CDR2 (germline): SGHVS, FNYEAQ. The ends were cut back, 0 bases at V and 13 bases at J, with 28 bases in the middle. The CDR3 length is 18 residues. CDR3 region: CASSLAEWSGPLQETQFF. CDR3 DNA: TGTGCCAGCAGCTTAGCGGAGTGGTCGGGACCTCTCCAAGAGACCCAGTTCTTC.